These T cell receptor beta chains were read from a single sample in a study of Graves' ophthalmopathy and Graves' hyperthyroidism. A single record per CDR3 protein comes from TCRdb applying MiXCR to the multiplex PCR reads. The data contain 500,000 to 700,000 distinct CDR3 sequences, over 20% of them singletons. Sequenced sample: peripheral blood. The receptors were sampled from a woman between 18 and 29 years old with stable Graves' hyperthyroidism. Some clones in this sample may be carry-over from other donors' samples. Each CDR3 is given with its conserved first and last residue. The order of the fields is J gene, V gene, D gene, clone size, CDR3 DNA, CDR3 protein. D genes are given only for firm matches. Clone size is shown for a subset of rows, as once, few, many or a class of expanded clone.

>TRBJ2-2|TRBV6-5|-|-
TGTGCCAGCGTTACAGTCCTTCGGAGGGGTGGTACCGGGGAGCTGTTTTTT
CASVTVLRRGGTGELFF
>TRBJ1-1|TRBV27|-|many
TGTGCCAGCAGTTTAGGCCCCCGGGGGAACACTGAAGCTTTCTTT
CASSLGPRGNTEAFF
>TRBJ2-5|TRBV5-5|TRBD1|few
TGTGCCAGCAGCCGAGGACAGGGATCTGAGACCCAGTGCTTC
CASSRGQGSETQCF
>TRBJ1-1|TRBV29-1|-|many
TGCAGCGTTATCTGGGGAACATTGGGTATGTCTGAAGCTTTCTTT
CSVIWGTLGMSEAFF
>TRBJ2-4|TRBV7-2|-|many
TGTGCCAGCAGCCACGGGACGGCCCAAAACATTCAGTACTTC
CASSHGTAQNIQYF
>TRBJ1-2|TRBV30|-|once
TGTGCCTGGAACCCGGCTAGGGGCCGGCGTTACGGTGGCTACACCTTC
CAWNPARGRRYGGYTF
>TRBJ1-1|TRBV28|-|-
TGTGCCAGCAGTTTATACGGCTCCGAACCTGAAGCTTTCTTT
CASSLYGSEPEAFF
>TRBJ1-5|TRBV10-3|-|many
TGTGCCATCAGCGCGGACGGAGACGGGCAGCCCCAGCATTTT
CAISADGDGQPQHF
>TRBJ1-2|TRBV28|-|-
TGTGCCAGCAGGCGTCAGGGAGCTAACTATGGCTACACCTTC
CASRRQGANYGYTF
>TRBJ1-2|TRBV2|-|many
TGTGCCAGCAGTGTCGGAGGGGTTGGTGATGGCTACACCTTC
CASSVGGVGDGYTF
>TRBJ1-2|TRBV10-3|-|-
TGTGCCATCAGGGGAGACAATTACGGCTACACCTTC
CAIRGDNYGYTF
>TRBJ1-6|TRBV20-1|-|once
TGCAGTGCCGCGGTGGGGGCGTTGGATTCACCCCTCCACTTT
CSAAVGALDSPLHF
>TRBJ2-7|TRBV20-1|TRBD1|many
TGCAGTGCTATGACAGGGCAAAGCTCCTACGAGCAGTACTTC
CSAMTGQSSYEQYF
>TRBJ1-5|TRBV2|-|-
TGTGCCAGCATCCCCGGCTGGGGATGGGACAATCAGCCCCAGCATTTT
CASIPGWGWDNQPQHF
>TRBJ2-7|TRBV28|-|-
TGTGCCAGCAGTTTTGTGGGTGGAGAAACCTACGAGCAGTACTTC
CASSFVGGETYEQYF
>TRBJ2-5|TRBV6-5|TRBD2|-
TGTGCCAGCAGTTACGGCGGGAGGCGGGAGACCCAGTACTTC
CASSYGGRRETQYF
>TRBJ1-2|TRBV4-1|-|many
TGCGCCAGCAGCCAAGTAGGGAGGGGCCCTGGCTACACCTTC
CASSQVGRGPGYTF
>TRBJ1-3|TRBV11-2|-|many
TGTGCCAGCAGCCCTACTCGGCCCGCCTCTGGAAACACCATATATTTT
CASSPTRPASGNTIYF
>TRBJ2-4|TRBV2|TRBD2|many
TGTGCCAGCAGTGATACGTCAGGGAGGGACATTCAGTACTTC
CASSDTSGRDIQYF
>TRBJ1-2|TRBV28|-|-
TGTGCCAGCAGCGGACCGGGACACCGACAAAACGCTAACTATGGCTACACCTTC
CASSGPGHRQNANYGYTF
>TRBJ2-4|TRBV18|TRBD1|many
TGTGCCAGCTCACCTCCGGGACAGGGGCGTGGCATTCAGTACTTC
CASSPPGQGRGIQYF
>TRBJ1-2|TRBV28|-|many
TGTGCCAGCAGGCTCCTGGGTGGGGAATATGGCTACACCTTC
CASRLLGGEYGYTF
>TRBJ1-2|TRBV11-2|-|many
TGTGCCAGCAGCTCCCCGGGGGGGGAGGGCTACACCTTC
CASSSPGGEGYTF
>TRBJ1-5|TRBV6-2/TRBV6-3|-|many
TGTGCCAGCAGACCCCCGGGGGGTGTTCAGCCCCAGCATTTT
CASRPPGGVQPQHF
>TRBJ2-5|TRBV27|TRBD2|-
TGTGCCAGCAGCCCTAGCGGGTGGCAAGAGACCCAGTACTTC
CASSPSGWQETQYF
>TRBJ2-7|TRBV28|TRBD1|-
TGTGCCAGCAGGACGGGACAGAGCTCGGGTGAGCAGTACTTC
CASRTGQSSGEQYF
>TRBJ2-1|TRBV7-2|-|-
TGTGCCAGCACCCCTGGTGTTTACTACAATGAGCAGTTCTTC
CASTPGVYYNEQFF
>TRBJ1-2|TRBV12-3/TRBV12-4|-|-
TGTGCCAGCAGTTTAGAAGTCAGGGGTGATGGCTACACCTTC
CASSLEVRGDGYTF
>TRBJ2-7|TRBV28|TRBD2|many
TGTGCCGTGACTAGCGCCAACGAGCAGTACTTC
CAVTSANEQYF
>TRBJ2-7|TRBV20-1|-|many
TGCAGTGCTACTCTCGGCGGACCCTACGAGCAGTACTTC
CSATLGGPYEQYF
>TRBJ1-1|TRBV19|-|-
TGTGCCAGTAGTATTTCGGGGGCCAAGAACACTGAAGCTTTCTTT
CASSISGAKNTEAFF
>TRBJ2-5|TRBV6-5|-|many
TGTGCCAGCAGGACAGGCGGAAAAGAGACCCAGTACTTC
CASRTGGKETQYF
>TRBJ1-5|TRBV6-1|-|few
TGTGCCAGCAGTGATTGGGGGAGGTTCCAGCCCCAGCATTTT
CASSDWGRFQPQHF
>TRBJ1-2|TRBV6-2/TRBV6-3|-|many
TGTGCCAGCAGCGACAGACAGCTGTATGGCTACACCTTC
CASSDRQLYGYTF
>TRBJ2-5|TRBV11-2|TRBD1|many
TGTGCCAGCGGACAGGGTGTTGAGACCCAGTACTTC
CASGQGVETQYF
>TRBJ1-2|TRBV6-1|-|few
TGTGCCAGCAGTGACGAGGGATCCGGCTACACCTTC
CASSDEGSGYTF
>TRBJ2-7|TRBV20-1|TRBD2|-
TGCAGTGCTAGAGGCCCAGCGGGAGAAGTTGAGCAGTACTTC
CSARGPAGEVEQYF
>TRBJ2-7|TRBV6-2/TRBV6-3|-|-
TGTGCCAGCAGGGGTGGATTAGAGCAGTACTTC
CASRGGLEQYF
>TRBJ2-7|TRBV30|-|many
TGTGCCTGGAGTCCATCCTACGAGCAGTACTTC
CAWSPSYEQYF
>TRBJ1-6|TRBV5-5|-|-
TGTGCCAGCAGCTTGGCAGGTGGATGGAATTCACCCCTCCACTTT
CASSLAGGWNSPLHF
>TRBJ1-2|TRBV28|-|many
TGTGCCACCGGGACACCTCAGGGCTACACCTTC
CATGTPQGYTF
>TRBJ1-5|TRBV6-5|-|many
TGTGCCAGCAGTTCCGAGGTTCGTCAGCCCCAGCATTTT
CASSSEVRQPQHF